This TCR beta chain was recovered during a study of tumor-infiltrating lymphocytes in primary liver carcinoma (dated 2017 in TCRdb). A note on the overall study: Between late 2015 and March 2016, a handful of patients in China with histopathologically diagnosed primary liver carcinoma had surgical resection. Of the five patients (three men and two women, aged 30 to 69 years), four had hepatocellular carcinoma and one had combined HCC and intrahepatic cholangiocarcinoma. The tumors of the five patients were staged as T1-T3 N0M0, with maximum diameters ranging from about 4.2 to 11 cm. Each sample produced about 3.5 to 8 million productive TCRbeta reads, and read depth showed no significant difference between tissue types. For each liver tumor, the study sampled five regions along with adjacent normal tissue and blood, and applied TCRbeta repertoire sequencing, expression microarrays and whole-exome sequencing. TCRbeta repertoire sequencing covered 35 specimens from 5 patients: 25 or so tumor regions, 5 adjacent noncancerous liver tissues and 5 peripheral blood samples. Technical replicate repertoires showed high reproducibility, with mean shared-clone rates approximately 0.87 and correlation coefficients above 0.95.

A constant-region primer and ProtoScript II reverse transcriptase were used to reverse-transcribe TCRbeta-specific cDNA from roughly 0.5 ug total RNA. Construction of the TCRbeta libraries relied on three nested rounds of multiplex PCR, following a slightly modified ARM-PCR procedure. Each of the first two PCR rounds ran for nine to eleven cycles and used multiplex TRBV1-TRBV30 forward primers together with a Cbeta reverse primer. A final 25-cycle PCR with Deep VentR polymerase added sample barcodes and Illumina adapters. Before sequencing, amplicons of 200-500 bp were gel-purified using a QIAquick gel extraction kit. An Illumina HiSeq 2500 was used to sequence the TCRbeta amplicons, generating 250-bp paired-end reads. On the study's bioinformatics: Quality trimming of reads was performed with Trimmomatic v0.33, and paired reads were merged with FLASH v1.2.11 so that full CDR3 sequences could be recovered. MiGEC v1.2.1b assigned V, D and J germline segments to the rearranged TCRbeta sequences. VDJtools v1.0.0 computed clonotype statistics and Shannon-Wiener diversity indices. Except for diversity analysis, only the 250 most abundant clonotypes of each sample were used in subsequent analyses to reduce sampling bias. Starting from the raw public reads, TCRdb applied fastp trimming at Q25, assembled clones with MiXCR and retained in-frame beta chains. Rows are combined by CDR3 protein, so each entry shows the most common genes and DNA. It is TCRdb's table, rather than the study itself, that gives the V and J calls and clone size. The sample profile shows about 200,000 distinct CDR3 sequences; around 60% of them were found once. Approximately 6.5% of the sample is held by the ten biggest clonotypes.

The research as a whole found: Only the TCR beta chain was sequenced, which likely underestimates true repertoire diversity because unpaired alpha chains were not captured. The top 250 clones accounted for a significantly greater share of the repertoire in tumors than in blood (p = 0.039). Only a few patients were included in the study, and the authors note that the findings should be validated in a larger study. Because the samples were bulk and unsorted, CD4+ and CD8+ T cell repertoires could not be compared. Consistent with antigen-driven expansion, pairs of tumor regions showed higher repertoire overlap (mean roughly 36%) than either tumor-adjacent pairs (approximately 17%) or tumor-blood pairs (roughly 15%).

The CDR3 holds 15 amino acids from the cysteine to the phenylalanine. The read is trimmed to its CDR3 DNA, 45 bases read in frame from base 1. Trimming costs V 6 bases and J 8 bases, and their ends lie 19 bases apart. Looking up the germline V gene yields CDR1 MNHNS and CDR2 SASEGT. Blood RNA was extracted from unsorted whole blood with TRIzol reagent; germline DNA came from the DNeasy Blood & Tissue kit. Chronic HBV infection was present in the patients, and the patients were treatment-naive at sampling. Approximately 3.8 milliliters of peripheral blood were collected into K2EDTA tubes before surgery. About this clonotype: Its antigen remains unidentified. No clone much larger than this one lies a single base away; base qualities are absent.

This clonotype was obtained from a woman between 55 and 75 years old with primary liver carcinoma and hepatitis B virus infection. Sample: peripheral blood. In this chain, TRBV6-1 is recombined with TRBJ1-4; the D segment could be TRBD1, given 6 matching bases. Here is the DNA: TGTGCCAGCAGATTACTGACAGGTATCGGGGAAAAACTGTTTTTT. Its protein product is CASRLLTGIGEKLFF.